This T cell receptor beta chain is drawn from a study of cytomegalovirus exposure and HLA in healthy donors. V shed 7 bases and J shed 6 bases, with 22 bases lying between them. The CDR3 spans 16 residues. Germline V gene lookup returns CDR1 MDHEN and CDR2 SYDVKM. About this clone: Its cognate antigen is unknown.

Study findings and constraints: A later analysis reportedly found that, within productive TCRs, an Asian-associated ancestry cluster had fewer N-insertions than the mean observed across the approximately 690 donors.

Primers for the PCR totalled 60 Vbeta and 13 Jbeta. Original analysis: Later reanalysis found 80 million or so unique TCR beta chains, around 11 million of them shared. TCRdb's table, derived via immunoSEQ multiplex PCR, lists solely in-frame clones and lacks some. V, J and clone size derive from that table, while D and trimming were established from the DNA sequence. Of 150,000 to 200,000 clones in the sample, roughly 80% are singletons; the top ten hold more than 0.45%. Specimen: PBMCs. This clonotype was obtained from a woman aged 50 to 60 in good health and CMV-seronegative. The chain has TRBV28 and TRBJ1-5, with D hard to call. The DNA for the CDR3 is TGTGCCAGCAACCCTCCGCCCCCAAGAACGGGTCAGCCCCAGCATTTT. This codes for CASNPPPPRTGQPQHF.